This T cell receptor (beta chain) was sequenced during a study of blood T cells in healthy people across ages. General study findings and limits: Estimated diversity across one million T cells was deemed an underestimate. Diversity was higher, and naive CD4+ cells more numerous, in long-lived donors than in aged donors. PBMCs were not sorted, which prevented a conclusive comparison of naive versus antigen-experienced cells.

This CDR3 contains 14 residues. Per germline, CDR1 MNHNS and CDR2 SASEGT. The J segment lost 3 bases and the V segment lost 1 base, leaving 3 bases of the junction unmatched. The second PCR ran about 6 to 12 cycles with a sample-barcoded 5' primer and J-beta primers. TCRdb fed the 5' RACE reads into MiXCR, producing one record per CDR3 protein. The sample holds about 1.8 million distinct CDR3 sequences; roughly 50% are singletons and the top ten take less than 2.5%. This clonotype was found a few times. Its cognate antigen is unknown. This TCR was recovered from a woman aged 40-49 years in good health. This chain links TRBV6-1 with TRBJ2-7; 7 bases are shared with TRBD1. Specimen: blood. The CDR3 region is CASSEGGTDYEQYF. CDR3 sequence (DNA): TGTGCCAGCAGTGAAGGGGGGACAGACTACGAGCAGTACTTC.